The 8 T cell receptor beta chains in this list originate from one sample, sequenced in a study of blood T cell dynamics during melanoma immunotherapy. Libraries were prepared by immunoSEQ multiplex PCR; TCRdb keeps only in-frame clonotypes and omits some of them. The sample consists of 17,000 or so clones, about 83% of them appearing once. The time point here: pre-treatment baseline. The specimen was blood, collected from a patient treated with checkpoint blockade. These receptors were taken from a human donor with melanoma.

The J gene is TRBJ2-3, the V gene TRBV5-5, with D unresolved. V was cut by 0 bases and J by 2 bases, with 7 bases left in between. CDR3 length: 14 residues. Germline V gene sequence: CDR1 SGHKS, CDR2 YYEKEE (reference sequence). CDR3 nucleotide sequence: TGTGCCAGCAGCTTGGAACGTCCCACAGATACGCAGTATTTT. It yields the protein CASSLERPTDTQYF.

CDR3 coding DNA: TGTGCCAGCAGCTTTACAGGGGTCCACGAGCAGTACTTC. Translated: CASSFTGVHEQYF. The gene calls are TRBV5-5 and TRBJ2-7; 7 bases match TRBD1. J was trimmed by 5 bases and V by 2 bases; bases with no gene match: 4. The CDR3 is 13 amino acids. Germline V lookup: CDR1 SGHKS, CDR2 YYEKEE (reference sequence).

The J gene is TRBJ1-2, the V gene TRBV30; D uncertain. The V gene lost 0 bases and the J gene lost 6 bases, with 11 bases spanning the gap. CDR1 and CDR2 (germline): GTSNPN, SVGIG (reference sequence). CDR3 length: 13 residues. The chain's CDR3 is CAWSVMGMDGYTF. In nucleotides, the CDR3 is TGTGCCTGGAGTGTGATGGGGATGGATGGCTACACCTTC.

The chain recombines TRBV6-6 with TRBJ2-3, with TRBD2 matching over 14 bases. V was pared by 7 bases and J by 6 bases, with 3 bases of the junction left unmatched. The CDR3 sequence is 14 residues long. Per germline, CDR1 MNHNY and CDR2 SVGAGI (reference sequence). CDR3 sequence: CASKGTSGSDTQYF. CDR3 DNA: TGTGCCAGCAAAGGGACTAGCGGGAGCGATACGCAGTATTTT.

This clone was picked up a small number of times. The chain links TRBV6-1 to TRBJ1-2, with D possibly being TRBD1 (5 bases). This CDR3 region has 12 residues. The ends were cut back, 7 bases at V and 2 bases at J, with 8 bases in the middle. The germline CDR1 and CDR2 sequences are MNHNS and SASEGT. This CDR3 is CASNRPNYGYTF. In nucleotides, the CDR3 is TGTGCCAGCAACAGGCCCAACTATGGCTACACCTTC.

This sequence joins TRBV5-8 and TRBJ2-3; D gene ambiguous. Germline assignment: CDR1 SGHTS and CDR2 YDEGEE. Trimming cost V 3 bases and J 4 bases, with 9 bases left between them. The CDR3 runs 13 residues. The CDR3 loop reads CASSSAMSDTQYF. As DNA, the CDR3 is TGTGCCAGCAGCTCGGCTATGTCAGATACGCAGTATTTT.

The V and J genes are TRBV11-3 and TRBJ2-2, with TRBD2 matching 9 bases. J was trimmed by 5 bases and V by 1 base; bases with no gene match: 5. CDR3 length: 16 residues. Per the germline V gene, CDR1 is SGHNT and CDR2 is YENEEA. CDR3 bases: TGTGCCAGCAGCTTAGGATGGCGGGAGGGGACCGGGGAGCTGTTTTTT. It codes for CASSLGWREGTGELFF.

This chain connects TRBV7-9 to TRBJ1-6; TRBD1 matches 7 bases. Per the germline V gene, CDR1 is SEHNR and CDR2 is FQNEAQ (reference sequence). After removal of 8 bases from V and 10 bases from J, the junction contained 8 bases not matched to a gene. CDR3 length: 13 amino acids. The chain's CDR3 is CASSRDSASPLHF. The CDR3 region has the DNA TGTGCCAGCTCCCGGGACAGCGCCTCACCCCTCCACTTT.